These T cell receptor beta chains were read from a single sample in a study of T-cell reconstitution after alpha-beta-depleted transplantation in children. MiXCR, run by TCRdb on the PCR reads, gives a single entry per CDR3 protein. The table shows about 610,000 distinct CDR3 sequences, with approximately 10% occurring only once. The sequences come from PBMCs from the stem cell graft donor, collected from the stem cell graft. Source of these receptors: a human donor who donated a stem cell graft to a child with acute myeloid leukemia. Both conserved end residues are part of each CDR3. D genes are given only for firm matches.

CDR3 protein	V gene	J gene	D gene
CSGDRNQETQYF	TRBV20-1	TRBJ2-5	TRBD1
CASSPSRSIPNEQFF	TRBV7-3	TRBJ2-1	.
CASSPSRLAGEQYF	TRBV4-3	TRBJ2-7	TRBD2
CASSQDLAGAGNEQFF	TRBV4-3	TRBJ2-1	TRBD2
CSARDRRENYIQYF	TRBV20-1	TRBJ2-4	TRBD2
CASSSTGGPQETQYF	TRBV7-9	TRBJ2-5	TRBD1
CASSFTGPYNEQFF	TRBV7-9	TRBJ2-1	.
CSAIPGTSGATGELFF	TRBV20-1	TRBJ2-2	TRBD2
CSANTGGSYNEQFF	TRBV20-1	TRBJ2-1	TRBD2
CSARDHPEQFF	TRBV20-1	TRBJ2-1	.
CSARMGLPSAEQFF	TRBV20-1	TRBJ2-1	.
CASSFARDRGYEQYF	TRBV7-2	TRBJ2-7	.
CASSPHGTSIGDTQYF	TRBV7-9	TRBJ2-3	TRBD2
CASSWTVLTDTQYF	TRBV6-5	TRBJ2-3	.
CAISLAGGPEEQYF	TRBV10-3	TRBJ2-7	TRBD2
CASSPQGSVTEAFF	TRBV7-9	TRBJ1-1	.
CASSLGALAGTQPQHF	TRBV5-1	TRBJ1-5	.
CSVAGIGNQPQHF	TRBV29-1	TRBJ1-5	.
CASSVAGGTSYNEQFF	TRBV9	TRBJ2-1	.
CASSLEADGGDTQYF	TRBV5-1	TRBJ2-3	.
CASSSSGRTEAFF	TRBV12-3/TRBV12-4	TRBJ1-1	.
CSVGPSVEDTQYF	TRBV29-1	TRBJ2-3	.
CASSLGTSGPQEQFF	TRBV12-3/TRBV12-4	TRBJ2-1	TRBD2
CASSQDSRTIHNEQFF	TRBV3-1	TRBJ2-1	.
CASSLAFRGISRGEQFF	TRBV11-1	TRBJ2-1	.
CASSFRMEGITDTQYF	TRBV28	TRBJ2-3	.
CASSPGPGEQFF	TRBV7-2	TRBJ2-1	.
CASSYSRTSLAEQFF	TRBV6-5	TRBJ2-1	TRBD2
CASSLDFGGTSTDTQYF	TRBV11-2	TRBJ2-3	.
CSAPRTGGEKLFF	TRBV20-1	TRBJ1-4	TRBD1
CASTRREGGSYEQYF	TRBV27	TRBJ2-7	.
CASRGPIPGHFDEQFF	TRBV6-2/TRBV6-3	TRBJ2-1	.
CASRPRSGFDEQYF	TRBV21-1	TRBJ2-7	.
CASSLTSGREQFF	TRBV5-6	TRBJ2-1	TRBD2
CASSYRDVGELFF	TRBV6-6	TRBJ2-2	.
CASSLDGTYDEQYF	TRBV5-1	TRBJ2-7	.
CSVLSGTGGLTF	TRBV29-1	TRBJ1-2	TRBD1
CASSGAPGLAGPTYEQYF	TRBV28	TRBJ2-7	TRBD2
CASSARSGTGGQEKLFF	TRBV7-9	TRBJ1-4	TRBD1
CSARGTGRNYGYTF	TRBV20-1	TRBJ1-2	TRBD1
CASSPGLAGGPRRTGELFF	TRBV6-2/TRBV6-3	TRBJ2-2	TRBD2